This T cell receptor (beta chain) comes out of a study of OX40 agonist ivuxolimab in advanced cancers. Whole-study context: Mean age approximately 59 years, range 23 to 79; roughly 82% male.

This CDR3 is built from 17 residues. Per the germline V gene, CDR1 is LNHDA and CDR2 is SQIVND (reference sequence). V gave up 4 bases and J gave up 2 bases, with 21 bases separating them. Concerning this clone: Its antigen is not known.

Study outcomes and limitations: Which antigen the expanded peripheral T cells recognized is unknown.

Measured with immunoSEQ multiplex PCR; TCRdb has only the in-frame clones, and not every one. The sample records under 100,000 clones, more than 80% being singletons. The sequences come from CD4+ or CD8+ T cells sorted from blood, collected in a trial of the OX40 agonist ivuxolimab. The TCR sequence derives from an adult with an advanced solid tumor such as melanoma, head and neck, liver or kidney cancer. The rearrangement uses TRBV19 and TRBJ2-7; no firm D call. Here the CDR3 reads CASSTQSPSDGAYEQYF. The CDR3 region has the DNA TGTGCCAGTAGTACACAGAGCCCTTCTGACGGAGCCTACGAGCAGTACTTC.